These 6 T cell receptor beta chains were all obtained from the same sample, sequenced in a study of cytomegalovirus exposure and HLA in healthy donors. Both 60 Vbeta primers and 13 Jbeta primers went into the PCR. Sequencing was performed with immunoSEQ multiplex PCR; in TCRdb, only in-frame clones are kept and a portion is missing. The sample holds approximately 70,000 clones, 74% seen once. The sample comprised PBMCs. The receptors stem from a human donor in good health.

This rearrangement joins TRBV4-1 to TRBJ1-5, with a possible D match to TRBD1 (6 bases). This CDR3 comprises 18 residues. Per germline, CDR1 MGHRA and CDR2 YSYEKL. Trimming shortened V by 3 bases and J by 0 bases, and 18 bases separated the two germline ends. In DNA, the CDR3 is TGCGCCAGCAGCCACGGGGACACGACGAGGGGTAGCAATCAGCCCCAGCATTTT. Its translation is CASSHGDTTRGSNQPQHF.

As to this clone: At one end, the junction sequence differs from germline, possibly due to a read error. The chain recombines TRBV12-5 with TRBJ1-1; D ambiguous. The CDR3 totals 15 residues. CDR1 and CDR2 from the germline V gene are LGHNT and FRNRAP. The CDR3 DNA is TGTGCTAGTGGTTTTCCCGGCGGATTGAACACTGAAACTTTCTTT. Its protein product is CASGFPGGLNTETFF. The whole variable domain, filled in from reference TRBV12-5 and TRBJ1-1, reads DARVTQTPRHKVTEMGQEVTMRCQPILGHNTVFWYRQTMMQGLELLAYFRNRAPLDDSGMPKDRFSAEMPDATLATLKIQPSEPRDSAVYFCASGFPGGLNTETFFGQGTRLTVV.

CDR3 DNA: TGTGCCAGTCAATACCTCGACAGGGCTAAGCCAACCTTC. Translating gives CASQYLDRAKPTF. The chain recombines TRBV19 with TRBJ1-2, with 7 bases aligning to TRBD1. The CDR3 is made up of 13 amino acids. Germline CDR1 is LNHDA and CDR2 is SQIVND (reference sequence). V was clipped by 8 bases and J by 14 bases; unmatched bases: 17.

This clone was detected once. The chain uses TRBV7-3 and TRBJ1-1; 11 positions agree with TRBD1. The germline gives CDR1 SGHTA, CDR2 FQGTGA. The length of the CDR3 is 16 residues. V shed 5 bases, J shed 5 bases, and the junction held 10 bases outside the gene matches. The CDR3 nucleotides are TGTGCCAGCAGCCCTGGACAGGGGGCGAGGGGAACTGAAGCTTTCTTT. Its protein product is CASSPGQGARGTEAFF. The full variable domain, its missing parts supplied by reference TRBV7-3 and TRBJ1-1, is GAGVSQTPSNKVTEKGKYVELRCDPISGHTALYWYRQSLGQGPEFLIYFQGTGAADDSGLPNDRFFAVRPEGSVSTLKIQRTERGDSAVYLCASSPGQGARGTEAFFGQGTRLTVV.

V and J are TRBV6-5 and TRBJ2-1; TRBD2 matches 9 bases. V lost 0 bases to trimming and J lost 7 bases; unmatched junction nucleotides: 4. The CDR3 has 15 residues. Germline CDR1 is MNHEY and CDR2 is SVGAGI. The CDR3 DNA reads TGTGCCAGCAGTTACTCGGGACTAGCTAGGAATGAGCAGTTCTTC. Amino acids: CASSYSGLARNEQFF.

The gene calls are TRBV9 and TRBJ2-1; 9 positions agree with TRBD1. This CDR3 spans 16 amino acids. In germline, CDR1 is SGDLS, CDR2 YYNGEE. The V segment lost 4 bases and the J segment 4 bases; nucleotides outside the gene matches: 9. The CDR3 DNA is TGTGCCAGCAGCTATCGAGGACAGGGGAAGTACAATGAGCAGTTCTTC. Its translation is CASSYRGQGKYNEQFF.